Below are 7 T cell receptor beta chains sequenced from a single sample in a study of T cells in Graves' hyperthyroidism and ophthalmopathy (dated by TCRdb to the late 2010s). Libraries were prepared through multiplex PCR. The instrument was an Illumina HiSeq 2000. The TCR beta CDR3 regions were amplified from RNA transcripts. For the first round of RT-PCR on the TCR CDR3, the HTBI primer set was used together with the Qiagen OneStep RT-PCR kit. Using fastp at Q25 and MiXCR, TCRdb reprocessed the public reads and kept productive beta chains. A single entry per CDR3 protein holds the most common genes and DNA from its merged rows. For this sample the table gives 450,000 to 700,000 distinct CDR3 sequences, of which about half were detected only once. The ten biggest clones cover roughly 19% of the sample. The sample comprised peripheral blood or thyroid tissue (not recorded which). The receptors originated from an adult woman with Graves' disease, either hyperthyroidism or ophthalmopathy (not recorded which).

The genes are TRBV18 and TRBJ2-7; maybe TRBD1 (5 bases). Germline CDR1 is KGHSH and CDR2 is LQKENI. The ends were cut back, 1 base at V and 4 bases at J, with 17 bases in the middle. The CDR3 has 16 residues. The CDR3 sequence is CASSPRTGSSLYEQYF. In DNA form, the CDR3 reads TGTGCCAGCTCACCACGTACAGGTTCGAGTCTTTACGAGCAGTACTTC. Drawing the rest from reference TRBV18 and TRBJ2-7, the complete variable domain is NAGVMQNPRHLVRRRGQEARLRCSPMKGHSHVYWYRQLPEEGLKFMVYLQKENIIDESGMPKERFSAEFPKEGPSILRIQQVVRGDSAAYFCASSPRTGSSLYEQYFGPGTRLTVT.

J is TRBJ2-1 and V is TRBV5-1, with D tentatively TRBD1 (6 bases). Germline V CDR1 and CDR2: SGHRS, YFSETQ. V lost 0 bases and J 9 bases, leaving 16 bases between the germline ends. The CDR3 covers 15 residues. The CDR3: CASSLDDIVGGEQFF. CDR3 bases: TGCGCCAGCAGCTTGGACGACATCGTAGGGGGTGAGCAGTTCTTC.

The table lists this clonotype with many counts. The chain recombines TRBV4-1 with TRBJ1-4, with D perhaps matching TRBD1 (5 bases). V was pared by 0 bases and J by 7 bases, with 9 bases between. Looked up from germline, CDR1 is MGHRA and CDR2 is YSYEKL. The CDR3 totals 14 residues. CDR3 in DNA: TGCGCCAGCAGCCAAGACGGAGGGACTGAAAAACTGTTTTTT. Translated: CASSQDGGTEKLFF.

This clonotype has ten or more counts. The chain couples TRBV5-1 to TRBJ1-1; no definite D call. Trimming left V 2 bases short and J 4 bases short, with 9 bases between. Per germline, CDR1 SGHRS and CDR2 YFSETQ. The CDR3 contains 13 residues. The CDR3 DNA follows: TGCGCCAGCAGCTTTGACGGGTTCACTGAAGCTTTCTTT. Translated: CASSFDGFTEAFF.

At least ten counts were recorded for this clonotype. The rearrangement uses TRBV29-1 and TRBJ2-7, with 9 positions matching TRBD2. This CDR3 contains 15 residues. Germline V gene lookup returns CDR1 SQVTM and CDR2 ANQGSEA. J gave up 4 bases and V 6 bases, and 13 bases lay outside the gene matches. The CDR3 DNA follows: TGCAGCGTCACCGGCGGGGGGGGGGGCTTGTACGAGCAGTACTTC. Protein: CSVTGGGGGLYEQYF.

Worth noting for this clonotype: This is likely a read error, given that the CDR3 carries no conserved phenylalanine or tryptophan at its end. No DNA is shown, since the ends of the CDR3 on it are uncertain; the CDR3 is the one TCRdb lists. The chain joins TRBV14 to TRBJ1-3. The CDR3 comprises 9 residues, both ends counted. The germline CDR1 and CDR2 sequences are SGHDN and FVKESK. The CDR3 sequence is CASSQEGNT.

The chain's CDR3 is CAISERGGGETQYF. CDR3 sequence (DNA): TGTGCCATCAGTGAGCGCGGGGGGGGAGAGACCCAGTACTTC. This chain uses TRBV10-3 with TRBJ2-5, with 9 bases matching TRBD2. V lost 2 bases, J lost 4 bases, and 2 bases stayed unmatched. The CDR3 length is 14 residues. Germline CDR1 and CDR2: ENHRY and SYGVKD.